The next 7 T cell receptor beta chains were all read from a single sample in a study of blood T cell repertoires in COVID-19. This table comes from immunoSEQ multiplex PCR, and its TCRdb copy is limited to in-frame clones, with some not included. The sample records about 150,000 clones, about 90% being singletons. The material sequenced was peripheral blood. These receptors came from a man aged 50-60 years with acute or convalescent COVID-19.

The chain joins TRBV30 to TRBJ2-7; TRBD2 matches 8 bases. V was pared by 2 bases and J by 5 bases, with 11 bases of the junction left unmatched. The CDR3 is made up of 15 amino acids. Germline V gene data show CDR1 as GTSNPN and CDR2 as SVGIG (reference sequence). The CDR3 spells CAWSSLGLVLDEQYF. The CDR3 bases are TGTGCCTGGAGTTCATTGGGACTAGTCCTCGACGAGCAGTACTTC.

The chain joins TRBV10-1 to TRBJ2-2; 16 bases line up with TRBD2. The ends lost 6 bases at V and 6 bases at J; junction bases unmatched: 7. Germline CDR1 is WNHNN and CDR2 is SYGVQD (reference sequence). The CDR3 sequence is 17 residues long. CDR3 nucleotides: TGCGCCAGCAGCGGGACTAGCGGGAGGGGAAACGCCGGGGAGCTGTTTTTT. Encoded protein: CASSGTSGRGNAGELFF.

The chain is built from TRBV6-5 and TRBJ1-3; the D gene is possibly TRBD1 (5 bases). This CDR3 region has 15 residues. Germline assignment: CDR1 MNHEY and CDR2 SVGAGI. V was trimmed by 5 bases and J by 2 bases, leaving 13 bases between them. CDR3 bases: TGTGCCAGCAGTACCCAGGGATCTGCTGGAAACACCATATATTTT. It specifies CASSTQGSAGNTIYF.

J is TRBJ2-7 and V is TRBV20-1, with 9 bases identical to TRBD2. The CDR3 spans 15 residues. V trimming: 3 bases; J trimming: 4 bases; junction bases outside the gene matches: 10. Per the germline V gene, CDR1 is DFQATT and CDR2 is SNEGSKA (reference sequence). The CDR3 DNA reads TGCAGTGCTAGTGACCGGGGAGCGGGAGGTTACGAGCAGTACTTC. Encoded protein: CSASDRGAGGYEQYF.

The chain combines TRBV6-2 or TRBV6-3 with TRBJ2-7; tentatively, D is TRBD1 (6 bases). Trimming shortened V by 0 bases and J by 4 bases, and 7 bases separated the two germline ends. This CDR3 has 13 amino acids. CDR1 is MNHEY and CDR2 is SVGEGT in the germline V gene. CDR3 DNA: TGTGCCAGCAGTTACTCTGGACAGTACGAGCAGTACGTC. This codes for CASSYSGQYEQYV.

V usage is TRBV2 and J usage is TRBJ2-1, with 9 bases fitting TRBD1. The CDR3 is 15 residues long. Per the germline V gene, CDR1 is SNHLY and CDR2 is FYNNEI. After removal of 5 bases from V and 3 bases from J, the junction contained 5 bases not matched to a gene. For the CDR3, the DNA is TGTGCCAGCAGTCCCGGACAGGGGTACTACAATGAGCAGTTCTTC. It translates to CASSPGQGYYNEQFF. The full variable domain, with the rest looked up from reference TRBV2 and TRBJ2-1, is EPEVTQTPSHQVTQMGQEVILRCVPISNHLYFYWYRQILGQKVEFLVSFYNNEISEKSEIFDDQFSVERPDGSNFTLKIRSTKLEDSAMYFCASSPGQGYYNEQFFGPGTRLTVL.

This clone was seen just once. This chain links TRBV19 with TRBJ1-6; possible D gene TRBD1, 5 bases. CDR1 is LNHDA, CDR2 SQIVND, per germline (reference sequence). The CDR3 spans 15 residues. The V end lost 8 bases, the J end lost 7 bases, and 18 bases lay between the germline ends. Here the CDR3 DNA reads TGTGCCAGTTCCGACAGAGCTTTGGCCAATTCACCCCTCCACTTT. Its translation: CASSDRALANSPLHF.